The 32 T cell receptor beta chains below all came from one sample that was sequenced in a study of blood T cell repertoires in COVID-19. Only in-frame clones appear in the TCRdb table, and some are missing; sequencing was by immunoSEQ multiplex PCR. The data contain roughly 190,000 clones, just under 85% of them singletons. Sequences were obtained from peripheral blood. These receptors originate from a woman between 70 and 85 years old with active or convalescent COVID-19.

This clone was recorded a few times. The chain uses TRBV6-5 and TRBJ1-6, with D perhaps TRBD1 (6 bases). V shed 8 bases and J shed 7 bases, with 15 bases lying between them. CDR1 is MNHEY, CDR2 SVGAGI, per germline. The CDR3 has 14 residues. CDR3 in amino acids: CASSRGFWNSPLHF. CDR3 coding DNA: TGTGCCAGCTCAAGGGGGTTTTGGAATTCACCCCTCCACTTT.

At least ten counts were recorded for this clone. The chain joins TRBV27 to TRBJ1-1; D perhaps matches TRBD1 (6 bases). Germline-derived CDR1 and CDR2 are MNHEY and SMNVEV (reference sequence). Trimming took off 8 bases at V and 0 bases at J, with 22 bases between the two ends. There are 17 residues in the CDR3. CDR3: CASAQGSPSNMNTEAFF. The CDR3 region has the DNA TGTGCCAGCGCTCAGGGGAGCCCCTCCAACATGAACACTGAAGCTTTCTTT.

There are many counts of this clone. This chain uses TRBV2 with TRBJ1-4; TRBD1 matches 9 bases. J gave up 5 bases and V 8 bases, and 9 bases lay outside the gene matches. The CDR3 sequence is 15 residues long. CDR1 is SNHLY, CDR2 FYNNEI, per germline. In DNA form, the CDR3 reads TGTGCCAGCTCTGTGGACAGGGGAAAGAATGAAAAACTGTTTTTT. Protein sequence: CASSVDRGKNEKLFF.

J is TRBJ2-7 and V is TRBV21-1; whether TRBD1, the table's D call, matches the DNA was not checked. TRBV21-1 is designated a pseudogene. The CDR3 extends over 16 amino acids. The CDR3 bases are TGTGCCAGCAGCAAGTTCCGGGACAGAGGCTCCTACGAGCAGTACTTC. Translation: CASSKFRDRGSYEQYF.

The CDR3 reads CASSSQAPSGGYYNEQFF. In nucleotides, the CDR3 is TGTGCCAGCTCGTCTCAGGCGCCTAGCGGGGGATACTACAATGAGCAGTTCTTC. V gene TRBV18 combines with J gene TRBJ2-1; 10 bases line up with TRBD2. CDR3 length: 18 amino acids. CDR1 and CDR2 from the germline V gene are KGHSH and LQKENI. Trimming cost V 6 bases and J 3 bases; bases outside gene matches: 14.

The genes are TRBV9 and TRBJ2-7; 8 nucleotides agree with TRBD2. CDR1 SGDLS and CDR2 YYNGEE come from the germline V gene. Trimming removed 4 bases from V and 4 bases from J; junction bases left unmatched: 10. This CDR3 has 15 amino acids. CDR3 nucleotide sequence: TGTGCCAGCAGCCCCTGGGCGGGAGGTAAATACGAGCAGTACTTC. Translating it yields CASSPWAGGKYEQYF.

V and J are TRBV4-1 and TRBJ1-5, with D uncertain. V shed 0 bases and J shed 4 bases, with 10 bases lying between them. Germline CDR1 and CDR2: MGHRA and YSYEKL. The CDR3 length is 15 residues. In nucleotides, the CDR3 is TGCGCCAGCAGCCAAGAACCAAACGGGAATCAGCCCCAGCATTTT. Protein sequence: CASSQEPNGNQPQHF.

The chain couples TRBV9 to TRBJ2-5, with 9 nucleotides matching TRBD1. From germline, CDR1 is SGDLS and CDR2 YYNGEE. The trim removed 5 bases at V and 5 bases at J, leaving 16 bases unmatched. The CDR3 contains 17 residues. Here the CDR3 DNA reads TGTGCCAGCAGTCAATATCCCCACAACAGGGGGCAGGAGACCCAGTACTTC. It yields the protein CASSQYPHNRGQETQYF.

This chain uses TRBV7-2 with TRBJ2-3; D is unclear. Trimming left V 1 base short and J 4 bases short, with 18 bases between. In germline, CDR1 is SGHTA, CDR2 FQGNSA. The CDR3 consists of 17 residues. DNA of the CDR3: TGTGCCAGCAGCTTAGGGCTCGCGAGAGGCACGGCAGATACGCAGTATTTT. Amino acid sequence: CASSLGLARGTADTQYF.

V and J are TRBV7-2 and TRBJ2-7; 8 positions match TRBD2. V shed 5 bases, J shed 2 bases, and the junction held 20 bases outside the gene matches. The CDR3 sequence is 19 residues long. In germline, CDR1 is SGHTA, CDR2 FQGNSA. CDR3 DNA: TGTGCCAGCAGCCTCTCGGTGGGAGGGCCACGTAGCGGGACCTACGAGCAGTACTTC. Amino acid sequence: CASSLSVGGPRSGTYEQYF.

The chain uses TRBV10-3 and TRBJ2-1; D is unresolved. Looked up from germline, CDR1 is ENHRY and CDR2 is SYGVKD. V lost 3 bases and J 10 bases, leaving 10 bases between the germline ends. This CDR3 contains 12 residues. CDR3 in amino acids: CAISDSSYEQFF. As DNA, the CDR3 is TGTGCCATCAGTGATTCCAGTTACGAGCAGTTCTTC.

The V gene is TRBV7-2, the J gene TRBJ1-2, with a possible D match to TRBD1 (5 bases). This CDR3 region has 13 residues. Germline CDR1 is SGHTA and CDR2 is FQGNSA. V lost 5 bases and J lost 0, with 7 bases in between. The CDR3 here is CASSPQANYGYTF. CDR3 coding DNA: TGTGCCAGCAGCCCACAGGCTAACTATGGCTACACCTTC.

V and J are TRBV5-1 and TRBJ1-1; D may be TRBD1 (6 bases). V dropped 0 bases and J dropped 1 base, with 13 bases sitting between them. The CDR3 runs 16 residues. Germline lookup yields CDR1 SGHRS and CDR2 YFSETQ. The CDR3 loop reads CASSLDRVSWNTEAFF. The DNA of the CDR3 is TGCGCCAGCAGCTTGGACAGGGTGAGCTGGAACACTGAAGCTTTCTTT.

The gene calls are TRBV28 and TRBJ2-7; 7 bases fit TRBD1. Unmatched junction bases numbered 5, after V lost 1 base and J lost 2 bases. CDR3 length: 15 residues. CDR1 and CDR2 (germline): MDHEN, SYDVKM. CDR3 loop: CASSLLGQRPYEQYF. The CDR3 coding sequence is TGTGCCAGCAGTTTATTGGGACAGCGTCCCTACGAGCAGTACTTC.

Turning to this clone: Other DNA variants within this sample encode the same CDR3. The rearrangement links TRBV20-1 to TRBJ2-7; D gene unclear. There are 11 residues in the CDR3. The V and J ends lost 6 bases and 6 bases respectively, with 12 bases between them. Germline V lookup: CDR1 DFQATT, CDR2 SNEGSKA (reference sequence). The CDR3 coding sequence is TGCAGTGCCCAGACTTCCGGCGAGCAGTACTTC. This gives the protein CSAQTSGEQYF.

The chain has TRBV5-4 and TRBJ1-1, with a tentative D call TRBD1 (6 bases). V lost 4 bases and J 10 bases, leaving 23 bases between the germline ends. The CDR3 runs to 15 residues. Germline CDR1 SGHNT, CDR2 YYREEE (reference sequence). CDR3 sequence (DNA): TGTGCCAGCAGCCCGACCGCTACAGGGTTACGGGGAGCTTTCTTT. The encoded protein is CASSPTATGLRGAFF.

The chain recombines TRBV29-1 with TRBJ2-5, with no clear D. Trimming took 7 bases from V and 4 from J, leaving 13 bases between them. Germline V lookup: CDR1 SQVTM, CDR2 ANQGSEA. The CDR3 spans 12 residues. For the CDR3, the DNA is TGCAGCGGAGGTCGAGTGGGAGAGACCCAGTACTTC. This gives the protein CSGGRVGETQYF.

The rearrangement joins TRBV11-2 to TRBJ2-1; D is possibly TRBD2 (6 bases). The CDR3 is 14 amino acids. V lost 0 bases and J lost 4, with 7 bases in between. Germline CDR1 is SGHAT and CDR2 is FQNNGV. CDR3 coding DNA: TGTGCCAGCAGCTTAGATGGAGGGTACAATGAGCAGTTCTTC. Its translation: CASSLDGGYNEQFF. Full variable domain (remainder filled in from reference TRBV11-2 and TRBJ2-1): EAGVAQSPRYKIIEKRQSVAFWCNPISGHATLYWYQQILGQGPKLLIQFQNNGVVDDSQLPKDRFSAERLKGVDSTLKIQPAKLEDSAVYLCASSLDGGYNEQFFGPGTRLTVL.

The table lists this clone with a count of one. The V call is TRBV27, the J call TRBJ2-3, with D possibly being TRBD2 (5 bases). V dropped 5 bases and J dropped 5 bases, with 8 bases sitting between them. CDR3 length equals 12 residues. Germline V gene data show CDR1 as MNHEY and CDR2 as SMNVEV (reference sequence). The DNA for the CDR3 is TGTGCCAGCAGTCGGGGATTAGATACGCAGTATTTT. This codes for CASSRGLDTQYF.

The V call is TRBV3-1 (or the pseudogene TRBV3-2), the J call TRBJ2-2, with TRBD2 matching over 11 bases. Trimming cost V 4 bases and J 7 bases; bases outside gene matches: 5. The CDR3 covers 15 residues. CDR1 is LGHDT and CDR2 is YNNKEL in the germline V gene (reference sequence). CDR3 sequence (DNA): TGTGCCAGCAGCCTAGCGGGAGGGCTACGCGGGGAGCTGTTTTTT. It specifies CASSLAGGLRGELFF.

The chain is built from TRBV28 and TRBJ1-2, with D hard to call. Trimming removed 2 bases from V and 4 bases from J, with 17 bases in between. CDR1 and CDR2 (germline): MDHEN, SYDVKM. The length of the CDR3 is 16 residues. The CDR3 protein is CASSLPPPVSLYGYTF. The CDR3, as DNA: TGTGCCAGCAGTTTACCCCCCCCGGTATCTCTCTATGGCTACACCTTC.

The V and J genes are TRBV6-5 and TRBJ1-1; 10 nucleotides align to TRBD1. With 0 bases clipped from V and 1 base from J, the junction kept 2 bases outside the gene matches. The CDR3 sequence is 16 residues long. The germline V gene has CDR1 MNHEY and CDR2 SVGAGI. The chain's CDR3 is CASSYSTGGGNTEAFF. For the CDR3, the DNA is TGTGCCAGCAGTTACTCGACAGGGGGCGGGAACACTGAAGCTTTCTTT.

This sequence joins TRBV14 and TRBJ2-3; 8 nucleotides match TRBD2. The germline V gene encodes CDR1 SGHDN and CDR2 FVKESK. V lost 4 bases and J lost 1; bases outside the gene matches: 10. The CDR3 extends over 17 amino acids. CDR3 coding DNA: TGTGCCAGCAGCCCAGAGAGGCTAGCGGGCCGCACAGATACGCAGTATTTT. Its translation: CASSPERLAGRTDTQYF.

This chain uses TRBV19 with TRBJ2-7; a possible D gene is TRBD1 (6 bases). Germline loops: CDR1 LNHDA, CDR2 SQIVND (reference sequence). With 5 bases removed from V and 1 base from J, the gap between germline ends came to 12 bases. CDR3 length equals 14 residues. The DNA of the CDR3 is TGTGCCAGTAGTCCGACGACAGGATCCTACGAGCAGTACTTC. It yields the protein CASSPTTGSYEQYF.

The rearrangement joins TRBV2 to TRBJ2-1; 7 bases align to TRBD1. The germline gives CDR1 SNHLY, CDR2 FYNNEI. This CDR3 is 15 amino acids long. J lost 10 bases, V lost 5 bases, and 14 bases had no gene match. CDR3 sequence: CASSPRGRFTEEQFF. DNA of the CDR3: TGTGCCAGCAGTCCAAGGGGGCGATTTACCGAAGAGCAGTTCTTC.

The gene calls are TRBV10-3 and TRBJ2-1, with TRBD2 matching 10 bases. The junction had 8 bases not matched to a gene; V was cut back by 5 bases and J by 1 base. The CDR3 is 17 amino acids. The germline V gene has CDR1 ENHRY and CDR2 SYGVKD. CDR3 residues: CAISTTLAGGSYNEQFF. In DNA, the CDR3 is TGTGCCATCAGTACTACTTTAGCGGGAGGTTCCTACAATGAGCAGTTCTTC.

V is TRBV5-1 and J is TRBJ2-3; 9 positions agree with TRBD1. This CDR3 has 16 amino acids. After removal of 0 bases from V and 3 bases from J, the junction contained 5 bases not matched to a gene. Germline loops: CDR1 SGHRS, CDR2 YFSETQ. CDR3 in amino acids: CASSLDGTGQTDTQYF. The DNA for the CDR3 is TGCGCCAGCAGCTTGGATGGGACAGGGCAAACAGATACGCAGTATTTT.

This clone was detected once. The chain uses TRBV18 and TRBJ1-1; 7 nucleotides match TRBD1. V dropped 3 bases and J dropped 1; count of bases not matched to a gene: 8. CDR3 length equals 16 residues. CDR1 and CDR2 from the germline V gene are KGHSH and LQKENI. DNA of the CDR3: TGTGCCAGCTCACCGCGTCCCGGGACAGAGAACACTGAAGCTTTCTTT. This gives the protein CASSPRPGTENTEAFF.

The rearrangement uses TRBV5-8 and TRBJ2-3, with TRBD2 identical over 7 bases. CDR1 is SGHTS and CDR2 is YDEGEE in the germline V gene. The CDR3 spans 16 residues. After removal of 0 bases from V and 2 bases from J, the junction contained 6 bases not matched to a gene. CDR3 bases: TGTGCCAGCAGCTTGGTACTAGCGCCATACACAGATACGCAGTATTTT. Translating gives CASSLVLAPYTDTQYF.

The chain carries TRBV6-1 and TRBJ2-3; TRBD2 matches at 7 bases. V was pared by 3 bases and J by 2 bases, with 8 bases of the junction left unmatched. This CDR3 region has 16 residues. Germline CDR1 and CDR2: MNHNS and SASEGT. The CDR3 is CASSEWGGGSTDTQYF. The CDR3 DNA sequence: TGTGCCAGCAGTGAGTGGGGGGGAGGCTCCACAGATACGCAGTATTTT.

Comments on this clone: The same CDR3 is also encoded by other DNA sequences in this sample. The J gene is TRBJ2-5, the V gene TRBV5-1, with 12 positions matching TRBD2. V was pared by 7 bases and J by 2 bases, with 3 bases of the junction left unmatched. The CDR3 has 14 amino acids. Germline V gives CDR1 SGHRS, CDR2 YFSETQ. The CDR3 DNA sequence: TGCGCCAGCGGGCTAGCGGGAGGGCAAGAGACCCAGTACTTC. Translated: CASGLAGGQETQYF.

The J gene is TRBJ2-7, the V gene TRBV19; D perhaps matches TRBD1 (6 bases). Trimming removed 4 bases from V and 1 base from J, with 17 bases in between. Germline V lookup: CDR1 LNHDA, CDR2 SQIVND (reference sequence). The CDR3 totals 16 residues. The chain's CDR3 is CASSKSGAGESYEQYF. CDR3 coding DNA: TGTGCCAGTAGTAAATCCGGGGCAGGGGAGTCCTACGAGCAGTACTTC.